This T cell receptor (beta chain) was captured by sequencing in a study of radiation and T cells in renal cell carcinoma. Germline values: CDR1 MNHEY, CDR2 SMNVEV (reference sequence). The CDR3 contains 14 residues. Trimming took 0 bases from V and 4 from J, leaving 9 bases between them. The study's findings and limits: From baseline, blood top tumor clonotypes peaked at 2 weeks post-radiation.

Measured with immunoSEQ multiplex PCR; TCRdb has only the in-frame clones, and not every one. There are 60,000 to 95,000 clones in the sample; over 80% occur only once, and about 2.5% lies in the top ten. Worth noting for this clone: Its antigen remains unknown.

Time point of the sample: blood 4 weeks post-SBRT, at nephrectomy. This sample's treatment: 15 Gy SBRT to primary tumor, nephrectomy 4 weeks later. Nephrectomy followed 15 Gy stereotactic body radiation by 4 weeks. Radiation-treated patients gave blood at baseline, week 2 and week 4. The tumor was a clear cell renal cell carcinoma. This receptor was obtained from a woman aged 55 to 70 with renal cell carcinoma. The sequencing here drew on blood, taken from a patient whose treatment included radiotherapy and nephrectomy. The V and J genes are TRBV27 and TRBJ1-1; no clear D. The CDR3, as DNA: TGTGCCAGCAGTTTATCAGCGGGATCCACTGAAGCTTTCTTT. It codes for CASSLSAGSTEAFF.